The clone carrying this TCR beta chain was observed a handful of times. Time point denoted: blood at routine non-recurrence follow-up after resection. The data belong to a study of spatial heterogeneity in lung cancer. Study-wide background: The roughly 68 donors had untreated early-stage non-small cell lung cancer.

TCRdb analysed the 5' RACE reads with MiXCR anew, one entry per CDR3 protein. The sample contains roughly 110,000 distinct CDR3 sequences, 10% to 13% of which appear only once. Sequencing used PBMCs, obtained at follow-up. The TCR originated in a female donor with early-stage non-small cell lung cancer.

The CDR3 sequence is CASSLYRGYNQPQHF. The DNA of the CDR3 is TGTGCCAGCAGCCTCTATCGTGGATACAATCAGCCCCAGCATTTT. This chain connects TRBV28 to TRBJ1-5; D unclear. This CDR3 comprises 15 residues. Germline V CDR1 and CDR2: MDHEN, SYDVKM. V dropped 6 bases and J dropped 3 bases, with 15 bases sitting between them.